This passage covers 18 T cell receptor beta chains from one sample sequenced in a study of blood T cell repertoires in COVID-19. Libraries were prepared by immunoSEQ multiplex PCR; TCRdb keeps only in-frame clonotypes and omits some of them. The sample has approximately 140,000 clones, 65% to 85% seen once. Input material: peripheral blood. All receptors come from a man aged 60 to 75 with active or convalescent COVID-19.

This clone has more than one count but fewer than ten. The chain uses TRBV5-5 and TRBJ2-7, with D uncertain. V dropped 0 bases and J dropped 7 bases, with 5 bases sitting between them. Germline CDR1 reads SGHKS; CDR2 reads YYEKEE (reference sequence). The CDR3 loop spans 11 amino acids. CDR3 sequence reads: CASSLAGEQYF. CDR3 bases: TGTGCCAGCAGCTTGGCGGGTGAGCAGTACTTC.

This rearrangement joins TRBV5-1 to TRBJ2-3; 8 bases agree with TRBD2. The V gene's germline CDR1 is SGHRS and CDR2 YFSETQ. This CDR3 has 14 amino acids. Losses at the gene ends were 4 bases for V and 5 bases for J; bases not matched to a gene: 6. This chain's CDR3 is CASSPTSARDTQYF. CDR3 in DNA: TGCGCCAGCAGCCCGACTAGCGCGAGAGATACGCAGTATTTT.

To note about this clone: Different DNA sequences within this sample yield the same CDR3. The rearrangement uses TRBV5-4 and TRBJ1-3; 7 bases match TRBD1. Trimming removed 0 bases from V and 1 base from J; junction bases left unmatched: 1. Per germline, CDR1 SGHNT and CDR2 YYREEE (reference sequence). CDR3 length equals 15 residues. CDR3 in amino acids: CASSLAGGSGNTIYF. CDR3 in DNA: TGTGCCAGCAGCTTGGCAGGGGGATCTGGAAACACCATATATTTT.

This sequence joins TRBV28 and TRBJ2-1; 9 bases are a match to TRBD1. CDR1 and CDR2 (germline): MDHEN, SYDVKM. Trimming took 6 bases from V and 6 from J; bases not matched to a gene: 6. The CDR3 is 14 residues long. CDR3 region: CASRRGTGLNEQFF. In nucleotides, the CDR3 is TGTGCCAGCAGGCGCGGGACAGGGCTCAATGAGCAGTTCTTC. Combining the CDR3 with reference TRBV28 and TRBJ2-1 gives the whole variable domain DVKVTQSSRYLVKRTGEKVFLECVQDMDHENMFWYRQDPGLGLRLIYFSYDVKMKEKGDIPEGYSVSREKKERFSLILESASTNQTSMYLCASRRGTGLNEQFFGPGTRLTVL.

The chain recombines TRBV7-3 with TRBJ1-2; 12 positions agree with TRBD1. The V segment lost 3 bases and the J segment 8 bases; nucleotides outside the gene matches: 7. The CDR3 covers 15 residues. The germline CDR1 and CDR2 sequences are SGHTA and FQGTGA. The CDR3 sequence is CASSLTGTGGGGYTF. The DNA for the CDR3 is TGTGCCAGCAGCTTGACCGGGACAGGGGGCGGAGGCTACACCTTC.

The chain uses TRBV29-1 and TRBJ1-4; the match to TRBD1 covers 7 bases. Germline loops: CDR1 SQVTM, CDR2 ANQGSEA. The CDR3 contains 13 residues. Losses at the gene ends were 6 bases for V and 3 bases for J; bases not matched to a gene: 4. CDR3 region: CSVSTGANEKLFF. The CDR3 nucleotides are TGCAGCGTCAGTACAGGGGCTAATGAAAAACTGTTTTTT.

The chain links TRBV19 to TRBJ2-5; D possibly corresponds to TRBD2 (6 bases). With 5 bases removed from V and 6 bases from J, the gap between germline ends came to 22 bases. Germline V gene data show CDR1 as LNHDA and CDR2 as SQIVND (reference sequence). The CDR3 totals 16 residues. CDR3 sequence (DNA): TGTGCCAGTAGTGAACTTCGGGCGGGCGGGACGCAGACCCAGTACTTC. This codes for CASSELRAGGTQTQYF.

This chain uses TRBV18 with TRBJ2-3, with 7 bases fitting TRBD2. V lost 6 bases to trimming and J lost 3 bases; unmatched junction nucleotides: 9. CDR1 is KGHSH and CDR2 is LQKENI in the germline V gene. This CDR3 comprises 15 residues. The CDR3 is CASSWGTKGTDTQYF. CDR3 nucleotides: TGTGCCAGCTCCTGGGGGACTAAGGGGACAGATACGCAGTATTTT.

V usage is TRBV4-3 and J usage is TRBJ1-6; 9 positions match TRBD1. Trimming removed 4 bases from V and 10 bases from J; junction bases left unmatched: 8. This CDR3 is 15 amino acids long. Per the germline V gene, CDR1 is LGHNA and CDR2 is YSLEER. The CDR3 DNA reads as TGCGCCAGCAGCCGCACCGGGACAGGGATCTCACCCCTCCACTTT. Translating it yields CASSRTGTGISPLHF.

The chain combines TRBV4-3 with TRBJ2-5; D unresolved. This CDR3 has 14 residues. In germline, CDR1 is LGHNA, CDR2 YSLEER. Trimming removed 3 bases at V and 5 bases at J, with 13 bases between. The CDR3 reads CASSQALRSETQYF. In nucleotides, the CDR3 is TGCGCCAGCAGCCAGGCGTTGCGGTCGGAGACCCAGTACTTC.

CDR3 DNA sequence: TGTGCCAGCAGCTTGGCTGGTCGCGGGGCCGCCTACAATGAGCAGTTCTTC. Amino acid sequence: CASSLAGRGAAYNEQFF. This rearrangement joins TRBV5-6 to TRBJ2-1; tentatively, D is TRBD2 (6 bases). The CDR3 sequence is 17 residues long. Germline V gene lookup returns CDR1 SGHDT and CDR2 YYEEEE. The ends were cut back, 0 bases at V and 2 bases at J, with 15 bases in the middle.

The rearrangement joins TRBV19 to TRBJ2-3; 10 nucleotides align to TRBD1. Unmatched junction bases numbered 7, after V lost 5 bases and J lost 2 bases. Germline V gene sequence: CDR1 LNHDA, CDR2 SQIVND (reference sequence). The CDR3 has 16 amino acids. The CDR3 sequence: CASSPRTGGVTDTQYF. CDR3 bases: TGTGCCAGTAGTCCTCGGACAGGGGGAGTCACAGATACGCAGTATTTT. Complete variable domain (other parts from reference TRBV19 and TRBJ2-3): DGGITQSPKYLFRKEGQNVTLSCEQNLNHDAMYWYRQDPGQGLRLIYYSQIVNDFQKGDIAEGYSVSREKKESFPLTVTSAQKNPTAFYLCASSPRTGGVTDTQYFGPGTRLTVL.

V usage is TRBV11-2 and J usage is TRBJ2-7; 8 positions agree with TRBD2. After removal of 7 bases from V and 0 bases from J, the junction contained 11 bases not matched to a gene. Germline loops: CDR1 SGHAT, CDR2 FQNNGV. This CDR3 is 16 amino acids long. This CDR3 reads CASTLRGGTSSYEQYF. CDR3 DNA: TGTGCCAGCACCCTAAGAGGAGGGACTAGCTCCTACGAGCAGTACTTC.

This chain links TRBV6-5 with TRBJ2-3, with D possibly being TRBD1 (6 bases). Per the germline V gene, CDR1 is MNHEY and CDR2 is SVGAGI. Trimming pared 5 bases from V and 0 bases from J, leaving 12 bases between. The CDR3 covers 15 residues. The CDR3 coding sequence is TGTGCCAGCAGTCAACAGGGTTTGAGCACAGATACGCAGTATTTT. As protein: CASSQQGLSTDTQYF.

This clone was seen a single time. The DNA for the CDR3 is TGTGCCAGCGAGAAGGGACACTCGAACTATGGCTACACCTTC. Translating it yields CASEKGHSNYGYTF. The chain has TRBV7-2 and TRBJ1-2, with a possible D match to TRBD1 (6 bases). Trimming cost V 8 bases and J 2 bases, with 15 bases left between them. The CDR3 runs to 14 residues. Germline V gene lookup returns CDR1 SGHTA and CDR2 FQGNSA.

The CDR3 region is CSVAGGNPYEQYF. The CDR3 DNA is TGCAGCGTAGCCGGGGGGAACCCCTACGAGCAGTACTTC. The V and J genes are TRBV29-1 and TRBJ2-7; 7 bases align to TRBD2. Trimming at V came to 6 bases and at J to 2 bases, leaving 7 bases not matched to a gene. Germline assignment: CDR1 SQVTM and CDR2 ANQGSEA. The CDR3 length is 13 residues.

J is TRBJ2-5 and V is TRBV9; 10 positions match TRBD1. The trim removed 0 bases at V and 1 base at J, leaving 3 bases unmatched. The CDR3 sequence is 16 residues long. Germline V gene lookup returns CDR1 SGDLS and CDR2 YYNGEE. The CDR3 DNA reads as TGTGCCAGCAGCGTAGTGGGACAGGGGACCCAAGAGACCCAGTACTTC. This gives the protein CASSVVGQGTQETQYF.

The rearrangement uses TRBV5-1 and TRBJ1-2, with 7 bases that match TRBD1. The CDR3 length is 13 residues. Trimming at V came to 0 bases and at J to 4 bases, leaving 0 bases not matched to a gene. CDR1 and CDR2 (germline): SGHRS, YFSETQ. The CDR3 nucleotides are TGCGCCAGCAGCTTGGGGACAGGCTATGGCTACACCTTC. It yields the protein CASSLGTGYGYTF. Full variable domain (rest looked up from reference TRBV5-1 and TRBJ1-2): KAGVTQTPRYLIKTRGQQVTLSCSPISGHRSVSWYQQTPGQGLQFLFEYFSETQRNKGNFPGRFSGRQFSNSRSEMNVSTLELGDSALYLCASSLGTGYGYTFGSGTRLTVV.